This entry lists 28 T cell receptor beta chains sequenced from one sample in a study of vaccination effects on CD4 cells after COVID-19. With the ViraFEST assay, the study expanded antigen-specific CD4+ T cells using viral peptide pools, then sequenced them. Cells that had been cultured for 10 days were the source of isolated CD4+ T cells. The person had a PCR-confirmed SARS-CoV-2 infection during March to December 2020. The cohort was immunized with two doses of either the BNT162b2 or mRNA-1273 vaccine. TCRdb's table, derived via immunoSEQ multiplex PCR, lists solely in-frame clones and lacks some. Of 12,000 to 15,000 clones in the sample, less than 85% are singletons; the top ten hold 15% to 20%. Their antigens are not known. This specimen was CD4+ T cells from PBMCs cultured with SARS-CoV-2 spike peptides, taken after COVID-19 vaccination. The receptors were sampled from a human donor who had a prior SARS-CoV-2 infection.

The V gene is TRBV7-9, the J gene TRBJ2-2; 12 nucleotides match TRBD2. The CDR3 has 16 residues. The J segment lost 4 bases and the V segment lost 4 bases, leaving 4 bases of the junction unmatched. CDR1 is SEHNR, CDR2 FQNEAQ, per germline (reference sequence). CDR3 coding DNA: TGTGCCAGCAGCTGGACTAGCGGGGCCATCACCGGGGAGCTGTTTTTT. Translating gives CASSWTSGAITGELFF. The full variable domain, with the rest looked up from reference TRBV7-9 and TRBJ2-2, is DTGVSQNPRHKITKRGQNVTFRCDPISEHNRLYWYRQTLGQGPEFLTYFQNEAQLEKSRLLSDRFSAERPKGSFSTLEIQRTEQGDSAMYLCASSWTSGAITGELFFGEGSRLTVL.

V usage is TRBV30 and J usage is TRBJ1-6; no clear D. The CDR3 has 15 amino acids. V lost 2 bases to trimming and J lost 7 bases, with 15 bases between them. Looked up from germline, CDR1 is GTSNPN and CDR2 is SVGIG (reference sequence). The CDR3 loop reads CAWSLGRVVNSPLHF. DNA for the CDR3: TGTGCCTGGAGTTTGGGTAGGGTGGTAAATTCACCCCTCCACTTT.

The rearrangement links TRBV18 to TRBJ2-1; TRBD2 aligns across 7 bases. The CDR3 has 15 residues. Losses at the gene ends were 3 bases for V and 2 bases for J; bases not matched to a gene: 4. The germline CDR1 and CDR2 sequences are KGHSH and LQKENI. Written as DNA, the CDR3 is TGTGCCAGCTCACCTCCTAGCGGACCCTACAATGAGCAGTTCTTC. Translation: CASSPPSGPYNEQFF.

V and J are TRBV4-1 and TRBJ2-7, with TRBD2 matching over 14 bases. V lost 10 bases to trimming and J lost 5 bases; unmatched junction nucleotides: 19. The germline CDR1 and CDR2 sequences are MGHRA and YSYEKL. The CDR3 spans 18 residues. CDR3 coding DNA: TGCGCCACCTCGACAGGGAGGAGGACTAGCGGGAGGAAGGACGAGCAGTACTTC. It yields the protein CATSTGRRTSGRKDEQYF.

The rearrangement joins TRBV7-3 to TRBJ2-7, with TRBD2 matching 13 bases. V lost 5 bases and J lost 6; bases outside the gene matches: 10. CDR1 is SGHTA, CDR2 FQGTGA, per germline. The CDR3 spans 16 residues. In DNA form, the CDR3 reads TGTGCCAGCAGCCAAACCCCGGGACTAGCGGGATTCGAGCAGTACTTC. Protein sequence: CASSQTPGLAGFEQYF.

This clone was detected only a few times. The J gene is TRBJ2-3, the V gene TRBV5-4; 7 bases are a match to TRBD2. Trimming cost V 4 bases and J 5 bases; bases outside gene matches: 1. Germline V gene lookup returns CDR1 SGHNT and CDR2 YYREEE (reference sequence). The CDR3 is 12 amino acids. The CDR3 bases are TGTGCCAGCAGCCGGGGGGTAGATACGCAGTATTTT. As protein: CASSRGVDTQYF.

This sequence joins TRBV2 and TRBJ2-5; the match to TRBD1 covers 9 bases. The junction had 9 bases not matched to a gene; V was cut back by 6 bases and J by 4 bases. The germline gives CDR1 SNHLY, CDR2 FYNNEI. The length of the CDR3 is 15 residues. The CDR3 bases are TGTGCCAGCAGCCTCACAGGGGGCGATTTAGAGACCCAGTACTTC. It yields the protein CASSLTGGDLETQYF.

The chain uses TRBV6-2 or TRBV6-3 and TRBJ2-5, with TRBD2 matching over 10 bases. Trimming at V came to 2 bases and at J to 2 bases, leaving 5 bases not matched to a gene. The CDR3 has 16 residues. The germline CDR1 and CDR2 sequences are MNHEY and SVGEGT. The chain's CDR3 is CASSYPLAGEQETQYF. DNA of the CDR3: TGTGCCAGCAGTTACCCTCTAGCGGGGGAACAAGAGACCCAGTACTTC.

The chain is built from TRBV6-6 and TRBJ2-6; D possibly corresponds to TRBD2 (5 bases). This CDR3 contains 16 residues. Trimming shortened V by 2 bases and J by 1 base, and 9 bases separated the two germline ends. The germline V gene encodes CDR1 MNHNY and CDR2 SVGAGI (reference sequence). The CDR3 DNA follows: TGTGCCAGCAGTTACAGTTGGGAGTCTGGGGCCAACGTCCTGACTTTC. Amino acids: CASSYSWESGANVLTF.

The CDR3 spells CASSVLGLAGGIGELFF. The CDR3 bases are TGTGCCAGCAGCGTCCTGGGACTAGCGGGGGGGATCGGGGAGCTGTTTTTT. The chain combines TRBV9 with TRBJ2-2, with 16 bases lining up with TRBD2. The J segment lost 7 bases and the V segment lost 2 bases, leaving 5 bases of the junction unmatched. Germline V gene data show CDR1 as SGDLS and CDR2 as YYNGEE. The CDR3 length is 17 residues.

The sample holds a few counts of this clone. V and J are TRBV6-1 and TRBJ2-7; D remains unclear. Per the germline V gene, CDR1 is MNHNS and CDR2 is SASEGT. The length of the CDR3 is 11 residues. The ends were cut back, 3 bases at V and 2 bases at J, with 2 bases in the middle. CDR3 sequence: CASSEAYEQYF. The DNA for the CDR3 is TGTGCCAGCAGTGAGGCCTACGAGCAGTACTTC.

The J gene is TRBJ2-1, the V gene TRBV11-2; 11 bases align to TRBD2. The CDR3 totals 17 residues. CDR1 SGHAT and CDR2 FQNNGV come from the germline V gene. Unmatched junction bases numbered 12, after V lost 2 bases and J lost 9 bases. Here the CDR3 DNA reads TGTGCCAGCAGCTTACATCCCCTTAGCGGGAGGGAGGGTGAGCAGTTCTTC. Amino acids: CASSLHPLSGREGEQFF.

V is TRBV5-4 and J is TRBJ2-7, with 8 bases that match TRBD1. The length of the CDR3 is 15 residues. Germline V gives CDR1 SGHNT, CDR2 YYREEE (reference sequence). V trimming: 2 bases; J trimming: 6 bases; junction bases outside the gene matches: 10. CDR3 in DNA: TGTGCCAGCAGCTTTGGACAGGGATGGGGTTTCGAGCAGTACTTC. This encodes CASSFGQGWGFEQYF.

This sequence joins TRBV11-1 and TRBJ2-7; D unresolved. Between the trimmed V and J ends, which lost 1 base and 3 bases, there was a span of 7 bases. The CDR3 is made up of 13 amino acids. CDR1 and CDR2 (germline): SGHAT, FQDESV (reference sequence). The chain's CDR3 is CASSLGWGYEQYF. The CDR3 bases are TGTGCCAGCAGCTTAGGGTGGGGCTACGAGCAGTACTTC.

As DNA, the CDR3 is TGTGCCAGCAGCGCGCGACAGTTCCAAGAGACCCAGTACTTC. Protein sequence: CASSARQFQETQYF. The chain couples TRBV9 to TRBJ2-5, with D possibly TRBD1 on 5 matching bases. V gave up 3 bases and J gave up 1 base, with 10 bases separating them. The CDR3 length is 14 residues. Looked up from germline, CDR1 is SGDLS and CDR2 is YYNGEE. Complete variable domain (other parts from reference TRBV9 and TRBJ2-5): DSGVTQTPKHLITATGQRVTLRCSPRSGDLSVYWYQQSLDQGLQFLIQYYNGEERAKGNILERFSAQQFPDLHSELNLSSLELGDSALYFCASSARQFQETQYFGPGTRLLVL.

By sample share, this clone is medium-sized. The CDR3 region is CASATTGGKGYTF. Here the CDR3 DNA reads TGTGCTAGTGCTACGACAGGGGGCAAAGGCTACACCTTC. The chain carries TRBV12-5 and TRBJ1-2, with 10 nucleotides matching TRBD1. Unmatched junction bases numbered 7, after V lost 7 bases and J lost 8 bases. CDR3 length equals 13 residues. Germline assignment: CDR1 LGHNT and CDR2 FRNRAP.

The V call is TRBV2, the J call TRBJ2-2, with 8 bases identical to TRBD1. This CDR3 contains 16 residues. CDR1 and CDR2 (germline): SNHLY, FYNNEI. V shed 4 bases, J shed 3 bases, and the junction held 7 bases outside the gene matches. CDR3 residues: CASSGDRIVYTGELFF. The CDR3 DNA sequence: TGTGCCAGCAGTGGGGACAGGATCGTCTACACCGGGGAGCTGTTTTTT.

The gene calls are TRBV19 and TRBJ1-1; D is undetermined. Deletions cut 2 bases from V and 10 bases from J, with 14 bases between. The germline V gene has CDR1 LNHDA and CDR2 SQIVND (reference sequence). This CDR3 contains 13 residues. Written as DNA, the CDR3 is TGTGCCAGTAGTATACAACGACGTGTGGGAGCTTTCTTT. Translated, it gives CASSIQRRVGAFF.

This chain links TRBV2 with TRBJ1-1; no definite D call. Looked up from germline, CDR1 is SNHLY and CDR2 is FYNNEI. The CDR3 is made up of 13 amino acids. V shed 7 bases and J shed 6 bases, with 15 bases lying between them. CDR3 sequence: CASKTEGWPEAFF. CDR3 coding DNA: TGTGCCAGCAAAACGGAAGGGTGGCCTGAAGCTTTCTTT.

In its sample, this clone was seen a few times. The chain joins TRBV12-5 to TRBJ1-6, with D perhaps TRBD1 (6 bases). The CDR3 has 14 residues. Germline CDR1 is LGHNT and CDR2 is FRNRAP. Trimming left V 7 bases short and J 5 bases short, with 12 bases between. The CDR3 bases are TGTGCTAGTGCCAAGGACAGCCATAATTCACCCCTCCACTTT. This sequence encodes CASAKDSHNSPLHF.

V is TRBV7-8 and J is TRBJ2-7, with D perhaps TRBD2 (6 bases). This CDR3 is 16 amino acids long. Trimming left V 1 base short and J 2 bases short, with 15 bases between. The germline gives CDR1 SGHVS, CDR2 FQNEAQ. The chain's CDR3 is CASSLVGGKRPYEQYF. CDR3 in DNA: TGTGCCAGCAGCTTAGTGGGCGGGAAGCGCCCCTACGAGCAGTACTTC.

The chain employs TRBV11-2 and TRBJ2-7; D unresolved. The CDR3 runs 10 residues. Between the trimmed V and J ends, which lost 2 bases and 5 bases, there was a span of 1 base. CDR1 is SGHAT, CDR2 FQNNGV, per germline. CDR3 nucleotide sequence: TGTGCCAGCAGCTTAAACGAGCAGTACTTC. It specifies CASSLNEQYF. Combining the CDR3 with reference TRBV11-2 and TRBJ2-7 gives the whole variable domain EAGVAQSPRYKIIEKRQSVAFWCNPISGHATLYWYQQILGQGPKLLIQFQNNGVVDDSQLPKDRFSAERLKGVDSTLKIQPAKLEDSAVYLCASSLNEQYFGPGTRLTVT.

This clone is categorized as medium-sized (0.01 to 0.1%). The CDR3: CASSSTGFSSYEQYF. The DNA for the CDR3 is TGTGCCAGCAGTTCAACAGGGTTTTCCTCCTACGAGCAGTACTTC. V usage is TRBV6-5 and J usage is TRBJ2-7, with D tentatively TRBD1 (6 bases). Per the germline V gene, CDR1 is MNHEY and CDR2 is SVGAGI. Trimming took off 4 bases at V and 0 bases at J, with 13 bases between the two ends. The CDR3 sequence is 15 residues long.

The J gene is TRBJ1-2, the V gene TRBV4-2; D unclear. In germline, CDR1 is LGHNA, CDR2 YNFKEQ. The CDR3 loop spans 17 amino acids. The V end was cut by 0 bases, the J end by 0 bases, with 14 bases between. CDR3 residues: CASSQDVGGLPNYGYTF. In DNA, the CDR3 is TGTGCCAGCAGCCAAGATGTCGGCGGACTACCTAACTATGGCTACACCTTC.

J is TRBJ1-2 and V is TRBV2, with 8 nucleotides matching TRBD1. The V segment lost 7 bases and the J segment 2 bases; nucleotides outside the gene matches: 3. The CDR3 extends over 13 amino acids. Germline V gene lookup returns CDR1 SNHLY and CDR2 FYNNEI. The CDR3 region is CASMGTGNYGYTF. DNA of the CDR3: TGTGCCAGCATGGGGACAGGAAACTATGGCTACACCTTC.

This sequence joins TRBV6-1 and TRBJ1-1, with D maybe TRBD1 (5 bases). CDR3 length: 15 amino acids. Between the trimmed V and J ends, which lost 2 bases and 8 bases, there was a span of 18 bases. Germline CDR1 MNHNS, CDR2 SASEGT. CDR3 protein: CASSESLWQGSEAFF. The CDR3 DNA sequence: TGTGCCAGCAGTGAATCTCTCTGGCAGGGTAGCGAAGCTTTCTTT.

This chain uses TRBV6-4 with TRBJ2-3; D is perhaps TRBD2 (5 bases). The ends were cut back, 6 bases at V and 2 bases at J, with 12 bases in the middle. The CDR3 totals 14 residues. Germline lookup yields CDR1 MRHNA and CDR2 SNTAGT. The CDR3 coding sequence is TGTGCCAGCAGCACAAGCGGAATCACAGATACGCAGTATTTT. Encoded protein: CASSTSGITDTQYF.

This chain links TRBV7-9 with TRBJ2-1, with D uncertain. Trimming took 1 base from V and 7 from J, leaving 17 bases between them. The CDR3 length is 16 residues. Germline CDR1 reads SEHNR; CDR2 reads FQNEAQ (reference sequence). The CDR3 bases are TGTGCCAGCAGCTTAGGGTCCGGTTCGTGGCTAAATGAGCAGTTCTTC. It yields the protein CASSLGSGSWLNEQFF.